The present T cell receptor beta chain was sequenced within a study of Graves' ophthalmopathy and Graves' hyperthyroidism. The authors amplified TCR beta CDR3 regions from RNA transcripts. An initial RT-PCR round employing HTBI primers preceded a second-round multiplex PCR. MiXCR was run by TCRdb on the multiplex PCR reads, yielding one entry per CDR3 protein. In the table there are about 740,000 distinct CDR3 sequences, roughly two fifths of which are singletons. The source of this sequence is an adult man with Graves' ophthalmopathy. The source material was peripheral blood.

CDR3 bases: TGTGCCAGCAGCGTAGGGGGGCCAGAGACCCAGTACTTC. The encoded protein is CASSVGGPETQYF. The chain uses TRBV9 and TRBJ2-5, with D possibly being TRBD1 (6 bases). Per germline, CDR1 SGDLS and CDR2 YYNGEE. The CDR3 runs to 13 residues. Trimming removed 0 bases from V and 4 bases from J, with 7 bases in between.